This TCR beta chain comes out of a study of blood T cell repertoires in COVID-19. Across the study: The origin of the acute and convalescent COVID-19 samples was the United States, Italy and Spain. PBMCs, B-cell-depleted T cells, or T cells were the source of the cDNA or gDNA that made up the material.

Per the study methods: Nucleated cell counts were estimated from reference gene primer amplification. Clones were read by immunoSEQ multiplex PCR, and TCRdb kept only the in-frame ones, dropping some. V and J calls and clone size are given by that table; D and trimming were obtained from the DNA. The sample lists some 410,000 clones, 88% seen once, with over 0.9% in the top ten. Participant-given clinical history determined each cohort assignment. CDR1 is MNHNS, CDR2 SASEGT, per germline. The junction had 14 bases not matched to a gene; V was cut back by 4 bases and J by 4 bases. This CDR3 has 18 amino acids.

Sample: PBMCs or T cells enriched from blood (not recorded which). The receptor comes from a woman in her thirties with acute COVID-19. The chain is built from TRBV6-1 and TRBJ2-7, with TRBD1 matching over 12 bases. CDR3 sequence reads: CASSVSGQGAPSSYEQYF. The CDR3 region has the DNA TGTGCCAGCAGTGTGTCGGGACAGGGGGCTCCTAGTTCGTACGAGCAGTACTTC.